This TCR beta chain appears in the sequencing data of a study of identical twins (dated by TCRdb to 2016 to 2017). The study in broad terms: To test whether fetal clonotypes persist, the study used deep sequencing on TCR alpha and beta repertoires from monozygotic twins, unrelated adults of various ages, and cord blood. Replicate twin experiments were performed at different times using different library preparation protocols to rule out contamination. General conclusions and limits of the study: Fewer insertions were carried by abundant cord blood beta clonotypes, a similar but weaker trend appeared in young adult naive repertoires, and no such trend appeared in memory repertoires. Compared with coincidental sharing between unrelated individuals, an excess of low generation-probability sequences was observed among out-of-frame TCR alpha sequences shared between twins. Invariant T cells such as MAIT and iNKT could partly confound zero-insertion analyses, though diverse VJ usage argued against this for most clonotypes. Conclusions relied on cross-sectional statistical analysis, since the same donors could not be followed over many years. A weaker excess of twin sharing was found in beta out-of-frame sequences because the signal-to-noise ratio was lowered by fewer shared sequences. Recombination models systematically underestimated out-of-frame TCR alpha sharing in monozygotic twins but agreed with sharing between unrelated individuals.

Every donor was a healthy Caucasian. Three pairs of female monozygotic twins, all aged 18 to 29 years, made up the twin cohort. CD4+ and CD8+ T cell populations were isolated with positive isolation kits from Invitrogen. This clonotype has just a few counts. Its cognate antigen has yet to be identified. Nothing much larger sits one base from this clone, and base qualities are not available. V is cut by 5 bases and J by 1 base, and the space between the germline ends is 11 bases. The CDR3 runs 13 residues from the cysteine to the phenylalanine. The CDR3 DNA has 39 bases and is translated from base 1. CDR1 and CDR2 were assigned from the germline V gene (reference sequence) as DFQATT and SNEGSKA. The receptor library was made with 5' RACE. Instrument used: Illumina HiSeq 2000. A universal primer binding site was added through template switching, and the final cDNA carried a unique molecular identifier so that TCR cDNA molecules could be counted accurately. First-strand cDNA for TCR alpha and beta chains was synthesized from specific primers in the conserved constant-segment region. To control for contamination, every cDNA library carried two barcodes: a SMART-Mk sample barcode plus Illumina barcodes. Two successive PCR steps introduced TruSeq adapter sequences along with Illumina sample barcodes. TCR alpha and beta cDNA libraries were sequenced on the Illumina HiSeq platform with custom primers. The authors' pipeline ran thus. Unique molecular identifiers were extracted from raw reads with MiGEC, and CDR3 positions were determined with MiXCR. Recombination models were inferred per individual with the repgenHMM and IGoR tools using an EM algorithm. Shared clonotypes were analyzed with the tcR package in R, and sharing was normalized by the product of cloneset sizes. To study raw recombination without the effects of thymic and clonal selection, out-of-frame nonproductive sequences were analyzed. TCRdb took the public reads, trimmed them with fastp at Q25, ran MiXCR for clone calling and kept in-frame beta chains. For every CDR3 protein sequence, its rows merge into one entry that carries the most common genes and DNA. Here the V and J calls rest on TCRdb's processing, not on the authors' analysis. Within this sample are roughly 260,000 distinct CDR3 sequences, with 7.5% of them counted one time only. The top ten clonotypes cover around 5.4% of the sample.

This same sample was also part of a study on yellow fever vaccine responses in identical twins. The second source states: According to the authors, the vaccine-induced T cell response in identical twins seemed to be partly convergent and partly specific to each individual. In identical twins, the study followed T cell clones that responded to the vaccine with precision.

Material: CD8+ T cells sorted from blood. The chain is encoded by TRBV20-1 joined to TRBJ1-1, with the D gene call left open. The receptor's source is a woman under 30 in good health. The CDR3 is CSAFGPGNTEAFF. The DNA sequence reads TGCAGTGCTTTCGGACCGGGGAACACTGAAGCTTTCTTT.